The clone carrying this TCR beta chain was seen more than once but under ten times. Antigen specificity is unknown. These data come from a study of response to subunit inactivated influenza vaccine. Study outcomes and limitations: Authors suggested each seasonal influenza vaccination recruits few new T cells.

TCRdb fed the RT-PCR reads into MiXCR, producing one record per CDR3 protein. The sample consists of 600,000 to 700,000 distinct CDR3 sequences, less than 15% of them appearing once. V lost 5 bases and J lost 3; bases outside the gene matches: 6. CDR1 and CDR2 from the germline V gene are DFQATT and SNEGSKA (reference sequence). This CDR3 has 14 amino acids. V is TRBV20-1 and J is TRBJ2-1; 8 positions agree with TRBD1. The sequence was collected from a man aged 45-65 years who received an inactivated influenza vaccine. Specimen: PBMCs from blood, collected roughly 2 weeks before vaccination. CDR3 DNA sequence: TGCAGTGCTCCCCGGACAGGGAACTACAATGAGCAGTTCTTC. Amino acids: CSAPRTGNYNEQFF.